The clone carrying this TCR beta chain was counted a few times. The CDR3 totals 15 residues. J gave up 0 bases and V 0 bases, and 3 bases lay outside the gene matches. CDR1 and CDR2 (germline): SGHRS, YFSETQ. This record belongs to a study of CD8 T cells in ankylosing spondylitis. TCRdb recomputed calls from the 5' RACE reads with MiXCR, one row per CDR3 protein. The table has about 220,000 distinct CDR3 sequences, roughly 24% seen once; the top ten hold around 6.3%. The sequencing input was blood, either unsorted or a sorted T cell fraction (not recorded which). The clonotype originates from a male donor with ankylosing spondylitis or in good health (not recorded which). The chain has TRBV5-1 and TRBJ2-7, with 7 bases fitting TRBD1. The CDR3 spells CASSLGQGGSYEQYF. In nucleotides, the CDR3 is TGCGCCAGCAGCTTGGGACAGGGCGGCTCCTACGAGCAGTACTTC.